One sample yielded the 25 T cell receptor beta chains listed below, sequenced in a study of blood T cells in healthy people across ages (dated by TCRdb to the mid-2010s). Libraries were built with 5' RACE. The sequencing machine was an Illumina HiSeq 2500. A second about 7 to 12 cycle PCR used a sample-barcoded 5' primer and a J-beta primer mix. The public reads were run again by TCRdb, first through fastp at Q25 and then through MiXCR, and only productive beta chains were kept. Each record represents a unique CDR3 protein, reported with the most common genes and DNA among its rows. A total of around 800,000 distinct CDR3 sequences appear in this sample, about 46% of them only once. The leading ten clones occupy about a sixth of the sample. Sequenced input: blood. Receptor source: a man aged 80 or over in good health.

The chain couples TRBV7-2 to TRBJ2-7; 8 nucleotides agree with TRBD2. The CDR3 loop spans 14 amino acids. Germline values: CDR1 SGHTA, CDR2 FQGNSA. J was trimmed by 3 bases and V by 4 bases; bases with no gene match: 5. CDR3 in amino acids: CASSSGGYLYEQYF. The CDR3 coding sequence is TGTGCCAGCAGCTCGGGGGGGTATCTCTACGAGCAGTACTTC. Together with reference TRBV7-2 and TRBJ2-7, the CDR3 gives the full variable domain: GAGVSQSPSNKVTEKGKDVELRCDPISGHTALYWYRQSLGQGLEFLIYFQGNSAPDKSGLPSDRFSAERTGGSVSTLTIQRTQQEDSAVYLCASSSGGYLYEQYFGPGTRLTVT.

The rearrangement joins TRBV14 to TRBJ1-6, with no clear D. The V and J ends lost 0 bases and 14 bases respectively, with 8 bases between them. The CDR3 length is 12 residues. CDR1 SGHDN and CDR2 FVKESK come from the germline V gene. CDR3: CASSQDSIALHF. In nucleotides, the CDR3 is TGTGCCAGCAGCCAAGACTCTATCGCCCTCCACTTT.

This clonotype came up a few times. This chain connects TRBV12-3 or TRBV12-4 to TRBJ1-2, with a weak D call TRBD1 (5 bases). V lost 7 bases and J 7 bases, leaving 19 bases between the germline ends. The CDR3 length is 14 residues. The CDR3, as DNA: TGTGCCAGCACCCGAGGGTCGGGGGTAGGTGGCTACACCTTC. The encoded protein is CASTRGSGVGGYTF.

This clonotype has only a few counts. The rearrangement links TRBV29-1 to TRBJ2-1, with D maybe TRBD1 (6 bases). This CDR3 contains 14 residues. The V end lost 4 bases, the J end lost 3 bases, and 13 bases lay between the germline ends. CDR1 and CDR2 from the germline V gene are SQVTM and ANQGSEA. CDR3: CSVAGQSLYNEQFF. CDR3 DNA: TGCAGCGTTGCTGGACAGAGCCTCTACAATGAGCAGTTCTTC.

V is TRBV5-1 and J is TRBJ2-2; possibly TRBD1 or TRBD2 for D (5 bases each). Trimming left V 5 bases short and J 1 base short, with 21 bases between. CDR3 length: 18 amino acids. Germline V lookup: CDR1 SGHRS, CDR2 YFSETQ. DNA of the CDR3: TGCGCCAGCAGTCGATTCCAACGAGGGGCCCAGAACACCGGGGAGCTGTTTTTT. This encodes CASSRFQRGAQNTGELFF.

The V gene is TRBV24-1, the J gene TRBJ2-3; TRBD2 agrees at 10 bases. Germline V gives CDR1 KGHDR, CDR2 SFDVKD. Unmatched junction bases numbered 10, after V lost 2 bases and J lost 0 bases. CDR3 size: 19 residues. CDR3 region: CATSDSRLAGATSTDTQYF. CDR3 bases: TGTGCCACCAGTGATTCTAGGCTAGCGGGAGCTACTAGCACAGATACGCAGTATTTT.

The rearrangement joins TRBV20-1 to TRBJ1-4, with D unresolved. The CDR3 has 15 residues. Trimming took off 0 bases at V and 6 bases at J, with 14 bases between the two ends. Germline V lookup: CDR1 DFQATT, CDR2 SNEGSKA (reference sequence). DNA of the CDR3: TGCAGTGCTAGAGATCCCGGACCGAGCGATGAAAAACTGTTTTTT. As protein: CSARDPGPSDEKLFF.

This clonotype was counted between two and nine times. The gene calls are TRBV5-4 and TRBJ1-6; 7 nucleotides line up with TRBD1. V shed 3 bases and J 6 bases; nucleotides not matched to a gene: 3. The CDR3 covers 14 residues. Germline values: CDR1 SGHNT, CDR2 YYREEE (reference sequence). The DNA of the CDR3 is TGTGCCAGCAGCTCGGGACAGACTAATTCACCCCTCCACTTT. Translation: CASSSGQTNSPLHF.

The chain couples TRBV20-1 to TRBJ1-1; D gene uncertain. Germline CDR1 DFQATT, CDR2 SNEGSKA (reference sequence). The V and J ends lost 7 bases and 1 base respectively, with 7 bases between them. The CDR3 contains 11 residues. The CDR3 region is CSGTPNTEAFF. The CDR3 DNA is TGCAGTGGCACTCCGAACACTGAAGCTTTCTTT.

Details on this clonotype: A much larger clone is a single base away; this may be a read error. The V call is TRBV4-3, the J call TRBJ2-3; D uncertain. V lost 2 bases, J lost 1 base, and 10 bases lay in between. The CDR3 is 15 residues long. Germline V gene data show CDR1 as LGHNA and CDR2 as YSLEER. The CDR3 DNA reads as TGCGCCAGCAGCCAATCGCAAACTGGCACAGATACGCAGTATTTT. Translation gives CASSQSQTGTDTQYF.

On this clonotype: One base away lies a much larger clone, so this may be a sequencing read error. This sequence joins TRBV7-2 and TRBJ2-5, with D perhaps TRBD1 (5 bases). The CDR3 totals 15 residues. V dropped 3 bases and J dropped 11 bases, with 22 bases sitting between them. Germline loops: CDR1 SGHTA, CDR2 FQGNSA. The CDR3 here is CASSLGRGAYNEQYF. The DNA of the CDR3 is TGTGCCAGCAGCTTGGGTAGGGGCGCCTACAATGAGCAGTACTTC.

The chain joins TRBV18 to TRBJ2-1, with 10 bases fitting TRBD2. TRBJ2-7 explains the end of the DNA better; the J call may be wrong. Germline-derived CDR1 and CDR2 are KGHSH and LQKENI. The CDR3 extends over 15 amino acids. Here the CDR3 DNA reads TGTGCCAGCTCACCCCCCGGGACTAGCGACTACGAGCAGTACTTC. Protein sequence: CASSPPGTSDYEQYF.

The J gene is TRBJ2-7, the V gene TRBV3-1; D is unresolved. CDR1 is LGHDT, CDR2 YNNKEL, per germline (reference sequence). The ends were cut back, 4 bases at V and 3 bases at J, with 13 bases in the middle. This CDR3 has 14 amino acids. The CDR3 here is CASSRRTDGYEQYF. The CDR3 nucleotides read TGTGCCAGCAGCCGACGGACCGACGGCTACGAGCAGTACTTC.

This clonotype was seen only a few times. The chain employs TRBV15 and TRBJ2-7, with 15 bases lining up with TRBD2. V lost 4 bases and J lost 4; bases outside the gene matches: 5. The CDR3 is made up of 16 amino acids. In germline, CDR1 is LNHNV, CDR2 YYDKDF (reference sequence). Here the CDR3 DNA reads TGTGCCACCAGCACTATCGGGACTAGCGGGAGGTACGAGCAGTACTTC. Encoded protein: CATSTIGTSGRYEQYF. Supplemented by reference TRBV15 and TRBJ2-7, the full variable domain reads DAMVIQNPRYQVTQFGKPVTLSCSQTLNHNVMYWYQQKSSQAPKLLFHYYDKDFNNEADTPDNFQSRRPNTSFCFLDIRSPGLGDTAMYLCATSTIGTSGRYEQYFGPGTRLTVT.

The chain recombines TRBV4-2 with TRBJ1-6; D possibly corresponds to TRBD1 (6 bases). The germline V gene encodes CDR1 LGHNA and CDR2 YNFKEQ. Trimming stripped 6 bases from V and 9 bases from J, with 15 bases between. This CDR3 spans 14 amino acids. DNA for the CDR3: TGTGCCAGCAGTCGAAACAGGGCGGGTTCACCCCTCCACTTT. It is translated as CASSRNRAGSPLHF.

The chain recombines TRBV7-9 with TRBJ2-7; tentative D call: TRBD1 (5 bases). This CDR3 contains 14 residues. Per the germline V gene, CDR1 is SEHNR and CDR2 is FQNEAQ (reference sequence). Trimming removed 3 bases from V and 5 bases from J, with 14 bases in between. The CDR3 DNA reads as TGTGCCAGCAGCTTGGCAGGGAAGGTAGACGAGCAGTACTTC. Amino acid sequence: CASSLAGKVDEQYF.

In regard to this clonotype: This clone may be a read error of a much larger clone one base away. The chain recombines TRBV5-1 with TRBJ2-7; 7 positions agree with TRBD1. The CDR3 is 15 amino acids. Germline V CDR1 and CDR2: SGHRS, YFSETQ. V trimming: 4 bases; J trimming: 9 bases; junction bases outside the gene matches: 16. The CDR3 loop reads CASSPQTGIYDGQYF. The CDR3 DNA reads as TGCGCCAGCAGCCCGCAGACAGGGATTTACGACGGGCAGTACTTC.

The J gene is TRBJ2-6, the V gene TRBV14, with D unclear. Per germline, CDR1 SGHDN and CDR2 FVKESK. With 1 base removed from V and 0 bases from J, the gap between germline ends came to 10 bases. This CDR3 is built from 17 residues. The CDR3 DNA reads as TGTGCCAGCAGCCAAGGAATCAGGAGCTCTGGGGCCAACGTCCTGACTTTC. Its protein product is CASSQGIRSSGANVLTF.

This rearrangement joins TRBV11-2 to TRBJ1-6; D gene uncertain. Trimming stripped 5 bases from V and 8 bases from J, with 10 bases between. Germline values: CDR1 SGHAT, CDR2 FQNNGV. The CDR3 totals 13 residues. CDR3 DNA sequence: TGTGCCAGCAGCCCGAGTCGGTATTCACCCCTCCACTTT. Translated: CASSPSRYSPLHF.

This clonotype has ten or more counts. The chain couples TRBV5-1 to TRBJ2-1; D possibly corresponds to TRBD2 (6 bases). The V and J ends lost 6 bases and 2 bases respectively, with 12 bases between them. The germline CDR1 and CDR2 sequences are SGHRS and YFSETQ. CDR3 length: 14 residues. In nucleotides, the CDR3 is TGCGCCAGCATGCCTAGCGCAACCTACAATGAGCAGTTCTTC. Encoded protein: CASMPSATYNEQFF. The full variable domain, with the rest looked up from reference TRBV5-1 and TRBJ2-1, is KAGVTQTPRYLIKTRGQQVTLSCSPISGHRSVSWYQQTPGQGLQFLFEYFSETQRNKGNFPGRFSGRQFSNSRSEMNVSTLELGDSALYLCASMPSATYNEQFFGPGTRLTVL.

This clonotype was seen more than once but under ten times. V and J are TRBV4-2 and TRBJ2-1, with a weak D call TRBD2 (5 bases). The CDR3 is 16 residues long. V gave up 1 base and J gave up 5 bases, with 15 bases separating them. Germline V gives CDR1 LGHNA, CDR2 YNFKEQ. This CDR3 reads CASSQGFRGLNNEQFF. Here the CDR3 DNA reads TGTGCCAGCAGCCAAGGGTTTCGCGGGCTGAACAATGAGCAGTTCTTC.

This clonotype has more than one count but fewer than ten. The rearrangement joins TRBV5-1 to TRBJ1-2, with a tentative D call TRBD1 (5 bases). Trimming took 4 bases from V and 2 from J, leaving 21 bases between them. The CDR3 has 17 amino acids. Germline lookup yields CDR1 SGHRS and CDR2 YFSETQ. Written as DNA, the CDR3 is TGCGCCAGCAGCCCCGGGGCAGGTCCGCGGGGCAACTATGGCTACACCTTC. Its translation is CASSPGAGPRGNYGYTF.

The J gene is TRBJ2-7, the V gene TRBV11-2, with TRBD1 identical over 9 bases. The CDR3 contains 19 residues. With 4 bases clipped from V and 2 bases from J, the junction kept 18 bases outside the gene matches. Per the germline V gene, CDR1 is SGHAT and CDR2 is FQNNGV. The CDR3 region has the DNA TGTGCCAGCAGCTATAAAAGGACTGAGCTACGACAGGGGGCCTACGAGCAGTACTTC. Protein product: CASSYKRTELRQGAYEQYF. The whole variable domain, filled in from reference TRBV11-2 and TRBJ2-7, reads EAGVAQSPRYKIIEKRQSVAFWCNPISGHATLYWYQQILGQGPKLLIQFQNNGVVDDSQLPKDRFSAERLKGVDSTLKIQPAKLEDSAVYLCASSYKRTELRQGAYEQYFGPGTRLTVT.

The chain recombines TRBV27 with TRBJ2-1; the D gene could be TRBD1 or TRBD2 (6 bases each). Per the germline V gene, CDR1 is MNHEY and CDR2 is SMNVEV (reference sequence). V lost 2 bases and J lost 9, with 11 bases in between. The CDR3 length is 13 residues. CDR3 DNA: TGTGCCAGCAGTTTAATTGGAGGGGGTGAGCAGTTCTTC. Translating it yields CASSLIGGGEQFF.

The rearrangement joins TRBV24-1 to TRBJ2-3; TRBD1 agrees at 10 bases. The CDR3 totals 15 residues. Trimming took 5 bases from V and 4 from J; bases not matched to a gene: 5. Germline CDR1 and CDR2: KGHDR and SFDVKD. CDR3 region: CATSARDRGPDTQYF. The DNA of the CDR3 is TGTGCCACCAGTGCAAGGGACAGGGGACCAGATACGCAGTATTTT.